This T cell receptor beta chain was recovered during a study of identifying expanded T cells in peripheral blood. Findings and caveats of the study: Across healthy donors, higher total template counts meant significantly greater roughly 2-week count variance. Differentially abundant clones: roughly 1.3 between replicates, approximately 16 at around 2 weeks, approximately 18 at four.

This CDR3 is 12 amino acids long. In germline, CDR1 is MNHNY, CDR2 SVGAGI (reference sequence). V was shortened by 6 bases and J by 3 bases, with 9 bases between the two germline ends. Points on this clone: Its antigen is not identified.

TCRdb's table, derived via immunoSEQ multiplex PCR, lists solely in-frame clones and lacks some. The profile shows about 82,000 clones, approximately 90% of them singletons. During the collection period, no donor immune events like infections were recorded. This clonotype originated in a person aged 18 to 70 in good health. The chain uses TRBV6-6 and TRBJ2-7, with a tentative D call TRBD1 (6 bases). Sequencing input: blood. The CDR3 DNA reads as TGTGCCAGCAGGGACAGAAACTACGAGCAGTACTTC. It encodes CASRDRNYEQYF.